Following are 26 T cell receptor beta chains from one sample sequenced in a study of T cell responses to AZD1222 COVID-19 vaccine. Clones were read by immunoSEQ multiplex PCR, and TCRdb kept only the in-frame ones, dropping some. The table records approximately 110,000 clones, roughly 82% of them present only once. Sequences were derived from peripheral blood, sampled on day 0 of AZD1222 vaccination. The receptors were gathered from an adult in good health.

This chain joins TRBV3-1 (or the pseudogene TRBV3-2) and TRBJ2-5; 13 bases fit TRBD2. This CDR3 is 17 amino acids long. V shed 1 base and J 3 bases; nucleotides not matched to a gene: 5. The germline gives CDR1 LGHDT, CDR2 YNNKEL (reference sequence). The CDR3 loop is CASSQVTSGGWKETQYF. In DNA, the CDR3 is TGTGCCAGCAGCCAAGTGACTAGCGGGGGGTGGAAAGAGACCCAGTACTTC.

The chain employs TRBV18 and TRBJ1-1, with D perhaps TRBD1 (5 bases). V was trimmed by 3 bases and J by 7 bases, leaving 21 bases between them. This CDR3 contains 16 residues. CDR1 and CDR2 (germline): KGHSH, LQKENI. The CDR3 here is CASSPLDPTVGGEAFF. The CDR3 nucleotides are TGTGCCAGCTCACCCTTGGACCCGACCGTCGGGGGTGAAGCTTTCTTT.

The sample holds one count of this clone. This chain uses TRBV14 with TRBJ1-2, with a possible D match to TRBD1 (6 bases). The V and J ends lost 1 base and 2 bases respectively, with 17 bases between them. The length of the CDR3 is 17 residues. Germline CDR1 SGHDN, CDR2 FVKESK. In nucleotides, the CDR3 is TGTGCCAGCAGCCAAGCCGAGGCGCTCAGGGGAAACTATGGCTACACCTTC. Amino acids: CASSQAEALRGNYGYTF.

This chain uses TRBV7-2 with TRBJ2-1; 13 nucleotides match TRBD2. The CDR3 is 16 residues long. J was trimmed by 8 bases and V by 5 bases; bases with no gene match: 9. Germline CDR1 and CDR2: SGHTA and FQGNSA. CDR3 in amino acids: CASSRAGTSGVDEQFF. In DNA, the CDR3 is TGTGCCAGCAGCCGCGCCGGGACTAGCGGGGTTGATGAGCAGTTCTTC. The full variable domain, in which reference TRBV7-2 and TRBJ2-1 provide the parts outside the CDR3, is GAGVSQSPSNKVTEKGKDVELRCDPISGHTALYWYRQSLGQGLEFLIYFQGNSAPDKSGLPSDRFSAERTGGSVSTLTIQRTQQEDSAVYLCASSRAGTSGVDEQFFGPGTRLTVL.

The V gene is TRBV14, the J gene TRBJ2-7; either TRBD1 or TRBD2 may supply D (6 bases each). The germline V gene encodes CDR1 SGHDN and CDR2 FVKESK. Trimming took 0 bases from V and 6 from J, leaving 21 bases between them. This CDR3 comprises 17 residues. This CDR3 reads CASSQDHWRGARGEQYF. The CDR3 DNA reads as TGTGCCAGCAGCCAAGATCATTGGAGGGGGGCCAGGGGCGAGCAGTACTTC.

The rearrangement uses TRBV6-5 and TRBJ2-3, with D perhaps assigned TRBD1 or TRBD2 (5 bases each). There are 14 residues in the CDR3. Germline V gene data show CDR1 as MNHEY and CDR2 as SVGAGI. V lost 5 bases to trimming and J lost 4 bases, with 13 bases between them. CDR3 sequence (DNA): TGTGCCAGCAGTCAACGGGGCCAGGCAGATACGCAGTATTTT. Its translation is CASSQRGQADTQYF.

V and J are TRBV25-1 and TRBJ1-1; D possibly corresponds to TRBD1 (6 bases). Looked up from germline, CDR1 is MGHDK and CDR2 is SYGVNS. The CDR3 covers 14 residues. The V end was cut by 3 bases, the J end by 3 bases, with 11 bases between. CDR3 sequence reads: CASSDWGLDTEAFF. CDR3 sequence (DNA): TGTGCCAGCAGTGATTGGGGGCTGGACACTGAAGCTTTCTTT.

CDR3 DNA sequence: TGTGCCAGCAGTTTATCGAGGGGGACCTATAATTCACCCCTCCACTTT. It is translated as CASSLSRGTYNSPLHF. The chain uses TRBV27 and TRBJ1-6, with D possibly TRBD1 on 6 matching bases. Trimming took 0 bases from V and 2 from J, leaving 8 bases between them. This CDR3 has 16 amino acids. CDR1 and CDR2 (germline): MNHEY, SMNVEV (reference sequence).

This chain joins TRBV10-3 and TRBJ1-3; D ambiguous. The CDR3 is 15 residues long. CDR1 is ENHRY and CDR2 is SYGVKD in the germline V gene. V was clipped by 2 bases and J by 8 bases, with 16 bases between them. Here the CDR3 DNA reads TGTGCCATCAGTGAGCCGAACTTAGTGGCGGACACCATATATTTT. Encoded protein: CAISEPNLVADTIYF.

A remark on this clone: In this CDR3 the conserved last residue, phenylalanine or tryptophan, is missing, so a read error is likely. The DNA is omitted, as the CDR3 cannot be located on it reliably, and the CDR3 follows TCRdb's listing. The J gene is TRBJ1-1, the V gene TRBV29-1; the table's D call of TRBD1 was not tested on the DNA. The CDR3 extends over 13 residues, inclusive of both ends. Looked up from germline, CDR1 is SQVTM and CDR2 is ANQGSEA. CDR3: CSVDSTPGTRYYK.

V gene TRBV5-1 combines with J gene TRBJ1-2; D not certain. Between the trimmed V and J ends, which lost 2 bases and 1 base, there was a span of 6 bases. Germline V lookup: CDR1 SGHRS, CDR2 YFSETQ. This CDR3 spans 13 amino acids. DNA of the CDR3: TGCGCCAGCAGCTTCGAGAATAACTATGGCTACACCTTC. This gives the protein CASSFENNYGYTF. The full variable domain, rest sourced from reference TRBV5-1 and TRBJ1-2, is KAGVTQTPRYLIKTRGQQVTLSCSPISGHRSVSWYQQTPGQGLQFLFEYFSETQRNKGNFPGRFSGRQFSNSRSEMNVSTLELGDSALYLCASSFENNYGYTFGSGTRLTVV.

The rearrangement joins TRBV10-3 to TRBJ1-3, with D hard to call. Germline V lookup: CDR1 ENHRY, CDR2 SYGVKD. The CDR3 consists of 15 residues. V lost 9 bases and J 6 bases, leaving 21 bases between the germline ends. The CDR3 spells CAILDPGGPENTIYF. The CDR3 DNA reads TGTGCCATTCTTGACCCCGGAGGCCCCGAAAACACCATATATTTT.

Here the CDR3 reads CASSPPGPSGNTIYF. The CDR3 nucleotides read TGTGCCAGTAGTCCACCGGGACCCTCTGGAAACACCATATATTTT. The chain links TRBV19 to TRBJ1-3, with D possibly TRBD1 on 5 matching bases. Trimming removed 5 bases at V and 0 bases at J, with 11 bases between. The germline gives CDR1 LNHDA, CDR2 SQIVND (reference sequence). This CDR3 is built from 15 residues.

The chain recombines TRBV7-2 with TRBJ1-1; D is unresolved. CDR1 and CDR2 (germline): SGHTA, FQGNSA. CDR3 length: 14 amino acids. V was pared by 3 bases and J by 1 base, with 9 bases between. CDR3 sequence (DNA): TGTGCCAGCAGCTTTTACTTACAGAACACTGAAGCTTTCTTT. This encodes CASSFYLQNTEAFF. Looking up the rest from reference TRBV7-2 and TRBJ1-1 gives the full variable domain: GAGVSQSPSNKVTEKGKDVELRCDPISGHTALYWYRQSLGQGLEFLIYFQGNSAPDKSGLPSDRFSAERTGGSVSTLTIQRTQQEDSAVYLCASSFYLQNTEAFFGQGTRLTVV.

This clone was observed a single time. The chain employs TRBV20-1 and TRBJ1-2; D unclear. Germline CDR1 reads DFQATT; CDR2 reads SNEGSKA (reference sequence). This CDR3 region has 14 residues. The V and J ends lost 3 bases and 0 bases respectively, with 11 bases between them. Here the CDR3 reads CSASSSVANYGYTF. The CDR3 DNA reads as TGCAGTGCTAGTTCCAGCGTAGCTAACTATGGCTACACCTTC.

The CDR3, as DNA: TGTGCCAGTAGTACTCTTCAGGGGGTGAATCAGCCCCAGCATTTT. Amino acids: CASSTLQGVNQPQHF. The chain has TRBV19 and TRBJ1-5, with TRBD1 matching 7 bases. The CDR3 runs to 15 residues. With 4 bases clipped from V and 4 bases from J, the junction kept 7 bases outside the gene matches. Germline V gene lookup returns CDR1 LNHDA and CDR2 SQIVND (reference sequence). Complete variable domain (other parts from reference TRBV19 and TRBJ1-5): DGGITQSPKYLFRKEGQNVTLSCEQNLNHDAMYWYRQDPGQGLRLIYYSQIVNDFQKGDIAEGYSVSREKKESFPLTVTSAQKNPTAFYLCASSTLQGVNQPQHFGDGTRLSIL.

V and J are TRBV28 and TRBJ1-3; 7 bases fit TRBD1. The ends lost 6 bases at V and 3 bases at J; junction bases unmatched: 8. Germline assignment: CDR1 MDHEN and CDR2 SYDVKM. This CDR3 has 15 amino acids. This CDR3 is CASRPGGGFGNTIYF. CDR3 in DNA: TGTGCCAGCAGACCAGGGGGAGGTTTTGGAAACACCATATATTTT.

This clone appeared a single time. The rearrangement uses TRBV10-2 and TRBJ2-3; 7 nucleotides align to TRBD2. Trimming took 6 bases from V and 8 from J; bases not matched to a gene: 11. Germline assignment: CDR1 WSHSY and CDR2 SAAADI. The CDR3 spans 14 residues. The CDR3 sequence: CASRAGTNAGTQYF. For the CDR3, the DNA is TGCGCCAGCAGGGCCGGGACTAACGCCGGTACGCAGTATTTT.

The chain links TRBV7-9 to TRBJ1-1; no clear D gene. CDR1 SEHNR and CDR2 FQNEAQ come from the germline V gene (reference sequence). This CDR3 is built from 13 residues. With 4 bases removed from V and 5 bases from J, the gap between germline ends came to 11 bases. The CDR3 here is CASSWVSGTEAFF. The CDR3 DNA reads TGTGCCAGCAGCTGGGTGTCGGGGACTGAAGCTTTCTTT.

This chain connects TRBV10-2 to TRBJ2-1, with TRBD2 matching 11 bases. This CDR3 contains 15 residues. Germline V gene lookup returns CDR1 WSHSY and CDR2 SAAADI. V lost 6 bases and J lost 7; bases outside the gene matches: 8. The CDR3 here is CASRIAGGPRNEQFF. The CDR3 bases are TGCGCCAGCAGAATAGCGGGGGGGCCGCGGAATGAGCAGTTCTTC.

The rearrangement joins TRBV27 to TRBJ2-7, with 8 positions matching TRBD1. The CDR3 has 15 amino acids. The germline V gene encodes CDR1 MNHEY and CDR2 SMNVEV (reference sequence). The V gene end was trimmed by 0 bases and the J gene end by 7 bases; junction bases not matched to a gene: 8. The CDR3 sequence: CASSLSGQGLPEQYF. CDR3 nucleotide sequence: TGTGCCAGCAGTTTATCAGGACAGGGTCTTCCAGAGCAGTACTTC.

There are a few counts of this clone. The J gene is TRBJ2-3, the V gene TRBV5-6; TRBD1 matches at 7 bases. Germline CDR1 SGHDT, CDR2 YYEEEE. This CDR3 spans 14 amino acids. The trim removed 4 bases at V and 2 bases at J, leaving 4 bases unmatched. The DNA for the CDR3 is TGTGCCAGCAGCACGGGACAGTCCACAGATACGCAGTATTTT. Translated, it gives CASSTGQSTDTQYF.

The gene calls are TRBV29-1 and TRBJ2-1; 9 nucleotides line up with TRBD1. The germline V gene has CDR1 SQVTM and CDR2 ANQGSEA. The CDR3 extends over 12 amino acids. V gave up 6 bases and J gave up 4 bases; unmatched junction bases: 1. The CDR3 here is CSVGQGYNEQFF. The CDR3 DNA follows: TGCAGCGTGGGACAGGGATACAATGAGCAGTTCTTC.

The chain combines TRBV7-9 with TRBJ1-5; 9 bases are a match to TRBD1. The CDR3 contains 17 residues. V shed 6 bases and J 3 bases; nucleotides not matched to a gene: 12. The germline V gene encodes CDR1 SEHNR and CDR2 FQNEAQ (reference sequence). The CDR3 DNA reads as TGTGCCAGCAGTCTAACTCCCGGGACAGGGTTCAATCAGCCCCAGCATTTT. It translates to CASSLTPGTGFNQPQHF.

The rearrangement joins TRBV5-6 to TRBJ1-3, with D unclear. CDR3 length: 14 amino acids. Per germline, CDR1 SGHDT and CDR2 YYEEEE. V dropped 4 bases and J dropped 2 bases, with 10 bases sitting between them. This CDR3 reads CASSTLHAGNTIYF. The CDR3 nucleotides are TGTGCCAGCAGCACCCTCCACGCTGGAAACACCATATATTTT.

Remarks on this clone: The final CDR3 position lacks the conserved phenylalanine or tryptophan, pointing to a likely read error. The DNA is left out, because the CDR3 cannot be placed on it with certainty; the CDR3 is given as TCRdb lists it. The chain carries TRBV3-1 (or the pseudogene TRBV3-2) and TRBJ1-2; the D call in the table, TRBD1, was not verified against the DNA. Germline V lookup: CDR1 LGHDT, CDR2 YNNKEL (reference sequence). The CDR3 comprises 13 residues, both ends counted. CDR3: CASSQGGQTGEFS.